This is a list of T cell receptor beta chains from one sample in a study of cytomegalovirus exposure and HLA in healthy donors. Some clones are missing from TCRdb's copy, which holds only in-frame ones; the method was immunoSEQ multiplex PCR. The sample holds 100,000 to 120,000 clones, less than 85% seen once. The material sequenced was PBMCs. The receptors derive from a man between 25 and 39 years old in good health and CMV-seropositive. Both conserved end residues are part of each CDR3. The D gene is left open where the match is weak.

CDR3 | D | J | V | length
CASSIDRGANYGYTF | NA | TRBJ1-2 | TRBV19 | 15
CAWSVGGGTEAFF | NA | TRBJ1-1 | TRBV30 | 13
CASSHNPGDISYEQYF | NA | TRBJ2-7 | TRBV28 | 16
CASSDGSQRGFTDTQYF | TRBD2 | TRBJ2-3 | TRBV11-2 | 17
CASSPSGGAGAEQYF | NA | TRBJ2-7 | TRBV6-5 | 15
CASSAHLAGELFF | NA | TRBJ2-2 | TRBV7-9 | 13
CASSLPRGAGGSDEQFF | NA | TRBJ2-1 | TRBV9 | 17
CASNFPRGDAGNTIYF | NA | TRBJ1-3 | TRBV28 | 16
CASSRQRGGSGNTIYF | NA | TRBJ1-3 | TRBV7-9 | 16
CASSQDQGWVAADEQYF | NA | TRBJ2-7 | TRBV4-2 | 17
CASRRDRGADTQYF | TRBD1 | TRBJ2-3 | TRBV7-2 | 14
CAWSEGVNEKLFF | NA | TRBJ1-4 | TRBV30 | 13
CASTGWGTGDNYGYTF | TRBD1 | TRBJ1-2 | TRBV19 | 16
CASSGPVGLAAYNEQFF | TRBD2 | TRBJ2-1 | TRBV7-9 | 17
CASHLETQYF | NA | TRBJ2-5 | TRBV6-4 | 10
CASSFDLATGELFF | NA | TRBJ2-2 | TRBV7-6 | 14
CASSLGGGTYNEQFF | NA | TRBJ2-1 | TRBV5-1 | 15
CASSWGQTNQPQHF | TRBD1 | TRBJ1-5 | TRBV7-2 | 14
CASSLGQGASYEQYF | TRBD1 | TRBJ2-7 | TRBV9 | 15
CASSLGTVSNQPQHF | NA | TRBJ1-5 | TRBV11-2 | 15
CASSPRDSSSGNTIYF | TRBD1 | TRBJ1-3 | TRBV18 | 16
CASSQIRNRENTGELFF | NA | TRBJ2-2 | TRBV4-1 | 17
CASSSSADTQYF | NA | TRBJ2-3 | TRBV27 | 12
CASSLPGIETQYF | NA | TRBJ2-5 | TRBV5-8 | 13
CASSLGAGDSDYTF | TRBD1 | TRBJ1-2 | TRBV18 | 14
CASSPYVRGQGAKLFF | NA | TRBJ1-4 | TRBV7-2 | 16
CASSYRTEEKLFF | NA | TRBJ1-4 | TRBV6-6 | 13
CASSFRQGPPYEQYF | NA | NA | TRBV7-7 | 15
CASSESGGWTQYF | TRBD2 | TRBJ2-5 | TRBV19 | 13
CASSPGDGSFYGYTF | NA | TRBJ1-2 | TRBV19 | 15
CASTWTGARNQPQHF | TRBD1 | TRBJ1-5 | TRBV19 | 15
CAWSPGPQGGYTF | NA | TRBJ1-2 | TRBV30 | 13
CASSTGQGSGEQYF | TRBD1 | TRBJ2-7 | TRBV18 | 14
CASSERGGQGTLEQYF | TRBD1 | TRBJ2-7 | TRBV6-1 | 16